What follows are 23 T cell receptor beta chains derived from one specimen sequenced in a study of blood T cell repertoires in COVID-19. The repertoire was sequenced with immunoSEQ multiplex PCR; TCRdb's copy has only in-frame clones and lacks some. Found here are some 340,000 clones, around four fifths of them singletons; the top ten hold under 3%. Specimen: peripheral blood. The source of these receptors is a man aged 30-40 years with active or convalescent COVID-19.

The genes are TRBV7-8 and TRBJ1-1; TRBD1 aligns across 9 bases. Germline trimming cut 5 bases from V and 5 bases from J; bases unmatched to any gene: 12. Germline V gene sequence: CDR1 SGHVS, CDR2 FQNEAQ. The CDR3 has 16 amino acids. CDR3 nucleotide sequence: TGTGCCAGCAGCCTCACCCCGGGACAGGGTAGAACTGAAGCTTTCTTT. Translation gives CASSLTPGQGRTEAFF.

The chain has TRBV3-1 (or the pseudogene TRBV3-2) and TRBJ1-1; D is undetermined. V lost 4 bases and J lost 5, with 5 bases in between. Germline V gives CDR1 LGHDT, CDR2 YNNKEL (reference sequence). The CDR3 runs 11 residues. CDR3 nucleotides: TGTGCCAGCAGCCGGCTGACTGAAGCTTTCTTT. It encodes CASSRLTEAFF.

This rearrangement joins TRBV7-9 to TRBJ1-4; no firm D call. Germline V gives CDR1 SEHNR, CDR2 FQNEAQ (reference sequence). Trimming cost V 1 base and J 7 bases, with 10 bases left between them. The length of the CDR3 is 14 residues. CDR3 residues: CASSLEVGGEKLFF. CDR3 DNA: TGTGCCAGCAGCTTAGAGGTGGGAGGTGAAAAACTGTTTTTT.

The chain employs TRBV5-5 and TRBJ1-6; 11 bases match TRBD1. CDR3 length equals 16 residues. Trimming took 3 bases from V and 7 from J; bases not matched to a gene: 6. CDR1 SGHKS and CDR2 YYEKEE come from the germline V gene (reference sequence). The CDR3 spells CASSSSGTGGNSPLHF. The CDR3 bases are TGTGCCAGCAGCTCTTCAGGGACAGGGGGAAATTCACCCCTCCACTTT.

The chain is built from TRBV5-4 and TRBJ2-2; 10 bases are a match to TRBD1. The CDR3 sequence is 15 residues long. The V and J ends lost 4 bases and 6 bases, in that order; junction bases with no gene match: 6. Germline V gene sequence: CDR1 SGHNT, CDR2 YYREEE (reference sequence). The CDR3 is CASSPTGGASGELFF. CDR3 DNA: TGTGCCAGCAGCCCGACAGGGGGCGCGTCCGGGGAGCTGTTTTTT.

V usage is TRBV5-1 and J usage is TRBJ2-3, with 10 bases fitting TRBD2. The CDR3 contains 18 residues. CDR1 is SGHRS, CDR2 YFSETQ, per germline. Trimming at V came to 1 base and at J to 6 bases, leaving 14 bases not matched to a gene. CDR3 in DNA: TGCGCCAGCAGCTTGCGGGCTAGCGGGGGCCCTAGGGGCGATACGCAGTATTTT. This gives the protein CASSLRASGGPRGDTQYF.

This clone came up once. The chain links TRBV27 to TRBJ2-1; D possibly corresponds to TRBD1 (6 bases). Germline CDR1 is MNHEY and CDR2 is SMNVEV (reference sequence). This CDR3 is 16 amino acids long. The V end lost 4 bases, the J end lost 4 bases, and 17 bases lay between the germline ends. The CDR3 bases are TGTGCCAGCAGTTCCCCCGTTCGGGACAAATACAATGAGCAGTTCTTC. Encoded protein: CASSSPVRDKYNEQFF.

This sequence joins TRBV5-1 and TRBJ1-1; D might be TRBD1 (5 bases). Germline assignment: CDR1 SGHRS and CDR2 YFSETQ. CDR3 length: 15 residues. Trimming removed 0 bases at V and 6 bases at J, with 15 bases between. The CDR3 protein is CASSLGGARLAEAFF. DNA for the CDR3: TGCGCCAGCAGCTTGGGCGGGGCGAGGTTGGCTGAAGCTTTCTTT.

With respect to this clone: This specimen includes other DNA sequences encoding the same CDR3. The chain joins TRBV3-1 (or the pseudogene TRBV3-2) to TRBJ2-7; TRBD2 agrees at 8 bases. Per germline, CDR1 LGHDT and CDR2 YNNKEL (reference sequence). The V and J ends lost 4 bases and 2 bases, in that order; junction bases with no gene match: 4. CDR3 length: 14 amino acids. CDR3 sequence (DNA): TGTGCCAGCAGCCCTCGCGGGGGGCCCTACGAGCAGTACTTC. It translates to CASSPRGGPYEQYF.

This clone has only a few counts. J is TRBJ2-7 and V is TRBV3-1 (or the pseudogene TRBV3-2), with 13 bases that match TRBD2. CDR1 and CDR2 (germline): LGHDT, YNNKEL (reference sequence). The CDR3 has 15 amino acids. The trim removed 8 bases at V and 4 bases at J, leaving 8 bases unmatched. The CDR3 region has the DNA TGTGCCAGCTCATTGGGACTAGCGGGAACGTACGAGCAGTACTTC. It specifies CASSLGLAGTYEQYF.

The rearrangement joins TRBV4-1 to TRBJ1-5, with D possibly TRBD1 on 5 matching bases. V dropped 2 bases and J dropped 3 bases, with 20 bases sitting between them. From germline, CDR1 is MGHRA and CDR2 YSYEKL. The CDR3 has 18 amino acids. The CDR3 DNA follows: TGCGCCAGCAGCCAAAGCGTTTCCAGGGAGGATGTCAATCAGCCCCAGCATTTT. Its translation is CASSQSVSREDVNQPQHF.

The chain uses TRBV29-1 and TRBJ1-1; D possibly corresponds to TRBD1 (6 bases). CDR1 is SQVTM and CDR2 is ANQGSEA in the germline V gene. The CDR3 is 15 amino acids. V lost 4 bases and J lost 0, with 15 bases in between. CDR3 protein: CSVGVRTVLNTEAFF. The CDR3 DNA is TGCAGCGTTGGGGTTAGGACAGTACTGAACACTGAAGCTTTCTTT.

The table lists this clone with a count of one. V and J are TRBV6-2 or TRBV6-3 and TRBJ2-1; TRBD2 agrees at 9 bases. V was clipped by 4 bases and J by 5 bases; unmatched bases: 9. The germline V gene has CDR1 MNHEY and CDR2 SVGEGT. There are 16 residues in the CDR3. The CDR3 bases are TGTGCCAGCAGTTTAGCGCTGATAGCGGGGGACAATGAGCAGTTCTTC. This encodes CASSLALIAGDNEQFF.

The chain links TRBV2 to TRBJ2-2; TRBD2 aligns across 9 bases. The CDR3 length is 14 residues. V gave up 6 bases and J gave up 5 bases; unmatched junction bases: 4. Per germline, CDR1 SNHLY and CDR2 FYNNEI. CDR3 in DNA: TGTGCCAGCAGCCTAGCGGGACCTACCGGGGAGCTGTTTTTT. Protein sequence: CASSLAGPTGELFF. Complete variable domain (other parts from reference TRBV2 and TRBJ2-2): EPEVTQTPSHQVTQMGQEVILRCVPISNHLYFYWYRQILGQKVEFLVSFYNNEISEKSEIFDDQFSVERPDGSNFTLKIRSTKLEDSAMYFCASSLAGPTGELFFGEGSRLTVL.

The chain has TRBV6-2 or TRBV6-3 and TRBJ1-1; 8 bases match TRBD1. CDR1 and CDR2 (germline): MNHEY, SVGEGT. The ends lost 2 bases at V and 3 bases at J; junction bases unmatched: 5. This CDR3 spans 15 amino acids. CDR3 coding DNA: TGTGCCAGCAGTTACCGGACAGGGACTGACACTGAAGCTTTCTTT. Translation gives CASSYRTGTDTEAFF.

Here the CDR3 DNA reads TGCGCCAGCAGCCAAGTCGATATGGGACTCCACTCCTACAATGAGCAGTTCTTC. Protein product: CASSQVDMGLHSYNEQFF. The chain couples TRBV4-1 to TRBJ2-1, with a tentative D call TRBD2 (6 bases). V lost 1 base, J lost 0 bases, and 16 bases lay in between. The CDR3 contains 18 residues. The germline V gene has CDR1 MGHRA and CDR2 YSYEKL.

This chain joins TRBV24-1 and TRBJ1-5, with TRBD1 matching 8 bases. The CDR3 is 15 amino acids. The V segment lost 3 bases and the J segment 3 bases; nucleotides outside the gene matches: 3. Germline V CDR1 and CDR2: KGHDR, SFDVKD. The CDR3 DNA reads as TGTGCCACCAGTGATCGGACAGGGCCCAATCAGCCCCAGCATTTT. This codes for CATSDRTGPNQPQHF.

This clone is a singleton in its sample. CDR3 nucleotide sequence: TGCGCCAGCTTCGGGACAGGGAACTATGGCTACACCTTC. Its protein product is CASFGTGNYGYTF. This sequence joins TRBV5-1 and TRBJ1-2; 9 bases fit TRBD1. This CDR3 comprises 13 residues. V was clipped by 7 bases and J by 2 bases; unmatched bases: 3. CDR1 and CDR2 from the germline V gene are SGHRS and YFSETQ.

The J gene is TRBJ2-2, the V gene TRBV9, with TRBD2 matching over 10 bases. J lost 7 bases, V lost 0 bases, and 3 bases had no gene match. Germline loops: CDR1 SGDLS, CDR2 YYNGEE. The CDR3 covers 15 residues. Here the CDR3 reads CASSVGGLAIGELFF. CDR3 sequence (DNA): TGTGCCAGCAGCGTAGGGGGACTAGCGATCGGGGAGCTGTTTTTT. Supplemented by reference TRBV9 and TRBJ2-2, the full variable domain reads DSGVTQTPKHLITATGQRVTLRCSPRSGDLSVYWYQQSLDQGLQFLIQYYNGEERAKGNILERFSAQQFPDLHSELNLSSLELGDSALYFCASSVGGLAIGELFFGEGSRLTVL.

This chain connects TRBV10-2 to TRBJ1-2, with 7 bases matching TRBD1. Germline V gives CDR1 WSHSY, CDR2 SAAADI. With 3 bases clipped from V and 2 bases from J, the junction kept 9 bases outside the gene matches. The CDR3 consists of 16 residues. For the CDR3, the DNA is TGCGCCAGCAGTGAAGTGGGGACAGCCCCCAACTATGGCTACACCTTC. Residues: CASSEVGTAPNYGYTF.

The chain recombines TRBV12-5 with TRBJ2-1, with TRBD2 matching 11 bases. The V gene's germline CDR1 is LGHNT and CDR2 FRNRAP. This CDR3 comprises 16 residues. V dropped 4 bases and J dropped 3; count of bases not matched to a gene: 5. CDR3: CASGWITSGGYNEQFF. The CDR3 nucleotides read TGTGCTAGTGGTTGGATCACTAGCGGGGGCTACAATGAGCAGTTCTTC.

The chain uses TRBV11-2 and TRBJ1-4, with TRBD1 matching 9 bases. The V gene end was trimmed by 5 bases and the J gene end by 6 bases; junction bases not matched to a gene: 7. The CDR3 loop spans 15 amino acids. Germline-derived CDR1 and CDR2 are SGHAT and FQNNGV. The CDR3 DNA reads TGTGCCAGCAGCCCAGGACAGGGGTCTTATGAAAAACTGTTTTTT. It codes for CASSPGQGSYEKLFF.

The chain combines TRBV10-3 with TRBJ2-7; tentatively, D is TRBD1 (6 bases). CDR3 size: 15 residues. V dropped 3 bases and J dropped 5 bases, with 17 bases sitting between them. Per germline, CDR1 ENHRY and CDR2 SYGVKD. CDR3 loop: CAISDGTARTDEQYF. CDR3 DNA sequence: TGTGCCATCAGTGACGGGACGGCGCGGACAGACGAGCAGTACTTC.